A single sample gave rise to the 29 T cell receptor beta chains below, sequenced in a study of beta chain features in type 1 diabetes. Isolated RNA was reverse transcribed in full, so expressed TCRB transcripts were sequenced. TCRdb's copy holds only in-frame clones and misses some; the assay was immunoSEQ multiplex PCR. This sample has just over 600,000 clones, with 15% to 19% found just once. Sequencing was performed on naive CD4+ T cells from blood. These receptors all come from a man aged 18 to 29 in good health.

This chain links TRBV7-3 with TRBJ2-7; D possibly matches TRBD1 or TRBD2 (5 bases each). The CDR3 contains 15 residues. Between the trimmed V and J ends, which lost 4 bases and 0 bases, there was a span of 13 bases. The germline CDR1 and CDR2 sequences are SGHTA and FQGTGA. The CDR3 spells CASSSRGRGSYEQYF. For the CDR3, the DNA is TGTGCCAGCAGCTCCCGGGGCCGTGGCTCCTACGAGCAGTACTTC.

The rearrangement joins TRBV5-4 to TRBJ2-3; 9 nucleotides agree with TRBD2. The V gene's germline CDR1 is SGHNT and CDR2 YYREEE (reference sequence). With 9 bases clipped from V and 2 bases from J, the junction kept 10 bases outside the gene matches. The CDR3 runs to 15 residues. This CDR3 reads CATERGGGPTDTQYF. CDR3 nucleotides: TGTGCCACCGAGCGCGGGGGGGGCCCCACAGATACGCAGTATTTT.

The genes are TRBV30 and TRBJ2-3; D unclear. Germline V gene lookup returns CDR1 GTSNPN and CDR2 SVGIG (reference sequence). The CDR3 runs 14 residues. V dropped 4 bases and J dropped 6 bases, with 17 bases sitting between them. This chain's CDR3 is CAWKVGHGLDTQYF. The CDR3 nucleotides read TGTGCCTGGAAAGTAGGCCATGGGCTTGATACGCAGTATTTT.

The V and J genes are TRBV11-1 and TRBJ2-5; possibly TRBD2 for D (6 bases). Germline CDR1 reads SGHAT; CDR2 reads FQDESV (reference sequence). The length of the CDR3 is 15 residues. Trimming cost V 0 bases and J 5 bases, with 13 bases left between them. The CDR3 loop is CASSLAASVQETQYF. Written as DNA, the CDR3 is TGTGCCAGCAGCTTAGCTGCTAGCGTTCAGGAGACCCAGTACTTC.

A few counts support this clone. Additional DNA sequences in this sample encode the identical CDR3. V gene TRBV10-3 combines with J gene TRBJ1-1, with a weak D call TRBD1 (6 bases). The CDR3 is made up of 14 amino acids. Germline values: CDR1 ENHRY, CDR2 SYGVKD. Trimming removed 6 bases from V and 0 bases from J, with 11 bases in between. The CDR3 loop is CAIRETGLNTEAFF. The CDR3 DNA sequence: TGTGCCATCAGAGAGACAGGACTGAACACTGAAGCTTTCTTT.

This clone was picked up a small number of times. V gene TRBV7-7 combines with J gene TRBJ2-1, with D possibly being TRBD1 (6 bases). V was cut by 5 bases and J by 7 bases, with 12 bases left in between. The CDR3 extends over 13 amino acids. CDR1 SSHAT and CDR2 FNYEAQ come from the germline V gene (reference sequence). CDR3 sequence reads: CASSRQVWNEQFF. Written as DNA, the CDR3 is TGTGCCAGCAGCCGACAGGTCTGGAATGAGCAGTTCTTC.

This clone was seen a handful of times. This chain joins TRBV27 and TRBJ2-1; D not resolved. V shed 2 bases and J shed 6 bases, with 14 bases lying between them. The germline gives CDR1 MNHEY, CDR2 SMNVEV (reference sequence). CDR3 length: 15 amino acids. CDR3 loop: CASSLRDLVSNEQFF. CDR3 coding DNA: TGTGCCAGCAGTTTACGAGACTTAGTATCCAATGAGCAGTTCTTC.

The chain carries TRBV4-1 and TRBJ2-3; D ambiguous. Germline V CDR1 and CDR2: MGHRA, YSYEKL. The CDR3 length is 13 residues. Between the trimmed V and J ends, which lost 4 bases and 3 bases, there was a span of 8 bases. CDR3 nucleotide sequence: TGCGCCAGCAGCCTAGGATGGACAGATACGCAGTATTTT. This codes for CASSLGWTDTQYF.

The chain carries TRBV29-1 and TRBJ2-7; D is perhaps TRBD1 (6 bases). V shed 7 bases and J shed 5 bases, with 18 bases lying between them. CDR3 size: 13 residues. Germline V CDR1 and CDR2: SQVTM, ANQGSEA. The DNA of the CDR3 is TGCAGCGCCCAATGGGGGCAGGGTGACGAGCAGTACTTC. As protein: CSAQWGQGDEQYF.

This clone was seen more than once but under ten times. The chain couples TRBV7-6 to TRBJ2-2, with 9 bases fitting TRBD1. Looked up from germline, CDR1 is SGHVS and CDR2 is FNYEAQ. V shed 2 bases, J shed 0 bases, and the junction held 7 bases outside the gene matches. The CDR3 covers 18 residues. The CDR3 here is CASSLTTGTGPNTGELFF. DNA of the CDR3: TGTGCCAGCAGCTTAACAACCGGGACAGGGCCGAACACCGGGGAGCTGTTTTTT.

This clone came up a few times. V and J are TRBV29-1 and TRBJ1-1; D is ambiguous. CDR3 size: 11 residues. Germline V lookup: CDR1 SQVTM, CDR2 ANQGSEA. The V end was cut by 4 bases, the J end by 4 bases, with 7 bases between. The CDR3 loop reads CSVGGTTEAFF. Written as DNA, the CDR3 is TGCAGCGTTGGGGGTACCACTGAAGCTTTCTTT. Full variable domain (missing parts from reference TRBV29-1 and TRBJ1-1): SAVISQKPSRDICQRGTSLTIQCQVDSQVTMMFWYRQQPGQSLTLIATANQGSEATYESGFVIDKFPISRPNLTFSTLTVSNMSPEDSSIYLCSVGGTTEAFFGQGTRLTVV.

Only a few counts were recorded for this clone. The V gene is TRBV7-2, the J gene TRBJ2-1; 13 bases are shared with TRBD2. Germline CDR1 SGHTA, CDR2 FQGNSA. Losses at the gene ends were 5 bases for V and 8 bases for J; bases not matched to a gene: 6. CDR3 length equals 15 residues. In DNA form, the CDR3 reads TGTGCCAGCAGCGCGACTAGCGGGAGGAACTATGAGCAGTTCTTC. It translates to CASSATSGRNYEQFF.

This chain links TRBV4-1 with TRBJ2-7; TRBD1 might be the D (6 bases). V lost 2 bases and J lost 2, with 13 bases in between. This CDR3 is 15 amino acids long. CDR1 MGHRA and CDR2 YSYEKL come from the germline V gene. The CDR3 sequence: CASSQTGRAPYEQYF. The CDR3 nucleotides read TGCGCCAGCAGCCAAACAGGGCGTGCTCCCTACGAGCAGTACTTC.

The V call is TRBV19, the J call TRBJ1-1, with D maybe TRBD1 (6 bases). V was clipped by 7 bases and J by 0 bases, with 12 bases between them. Germline V gives CDR1 LNHDA, CDR2 SQIVND (reference sequence). The CDR3 is made up of 14 amino acids. The CDR3: CASNSDRLNTEAFF. The CDR3 DNA is TGTGCCAGTAACTCAGACAGGCTGAACACTGAAGCTTTCTTT.

This clone was seen only a few times. This chain links TRBV6-6 with TRBJ2-7, with unresolved D. The CDR3 covers 14 residues. Per the germline V gene, CDR1 is MNHNY and CDR2 is SVGAGI (reference sequence). V lost 2 bases to trimming and J lost 0 bases, with 8 bases between them. In DNA form, the CDR3 reads TGTGCCAGCAGTTACGGAGAGCTCTCCTACGAGCAGTACTTC. Translation: CASSYGELSYEQYF.

This clone was found a few times. The chain carries TRBV5-1 and TRBJ2-2; D is ambiguous. V was clipped by 3 bases and J by 0 bases, with 9 bases between them. This CDR3 has 15 amino acids. CDR1 SGHRS and CDR2 YFSETQ come from the germline V gene. Written as DNA, the CDR3 is TGCGCCAGCAGCTCCTATGCCCCGAACACCGGGGAGCTGTTTTTT. Translating gives CASSSYAPNTGELFF.

The chain combines TRBV19 with TRBJ2-1; 8 bases are shared with TRBD1. Germline assignment: CDR1 LNHDA and CDR2 SQIVND (reference sequence). This CDR3 comprises 12 residues. The V gene end was trimmed by 6 bases and the J gene end by 5 bases; junction bases not matched to a gene: 0. The CDR3: CASRTGDNEQFF. The CDR3 DNA reads as TGTGCCAGTAGGACAGGGGACAATGAGCAGTTCTTC.

This clone showed up just a few times. The chain joins TRBV7-8 to TRBJ2-4; no clear D gene. CDR1 and CDR2 from the germline V gene are SGHVS and FQNEAQ. V lost 3 bases and J 8 bases, leaving 11 bases between the germline ends. This CDR3 region has 13 residues. CDR3 region: CASSFLYGDIQYF. The CDR3 bases are TGTGCCAGCAGCTTCCTCTACGGCGACATTCAGTACTTC.

This clone occurred a few times. V and J are TRBV5-1 and TRBJ2-2; D is uncertain. This CDR3 is built from 16 residues. V was cut by 0 bases and J by 0 bases, with 9 bases left in between. Germline CDR1 is SGHRS and CDR2 is YFSETQ. CDR3 loop: CASSLEPPSNTGELFF. The CDR3 DNA follows: TGCGCCAGCAGCTTGGAGCCCCCTTCGAACACCGGGGAGCTGTTTTTT.

The V gene is TRBV5-1, the J gene TRBJ2-3, with 7 bases fitting TRBD2. Germline assignment: CDR1 SGHRS and CDR2 YFSETQ. With V trimmed by 4 bases and J by 0 bases, 5 bases remained unmatched. There are 15 residues in the CDR3. CDR3 nucleotide sequence: TGCGCCAGCAGCCAGCGGGAAACTAGCACAGATACGCAGTATTTT. This codes for CASSQRETSTDTQYF.

The CDR3 DNA is TGCGCCAGCAGCCCCCAATTGGATACGCAGTATTTT. Translating gives CASSPQLDTQYF. The chain joins TRBV5-1 to TRBJ2-3; D is undetermined. Germline-derived CDR1 and CDR2 are SGHRS and YFSETQ. The length of the CDR3 is 12 residues. V was trimmed by 4 bases and J by 6 bases, leaving 9 bases between them.

To note about this clone: One end of the junction does not line up with germline, which may come from a read error. J is TRBJ1-2 and V is TRBV27; D not certain. The CDR3 length is 13 residues. Per the germline V gene, CDR1 is MNHEY and CDR2 is SMNVEV (reference sequence). CDR3 DNA: TGTGCCAGCAGTGTGGGTCGGAACTACGGCTACACCTTC. Translation gives CASSVGRNYGYTF.

The gene calls are TRBV7-8 and TRBJ2-7, with D maybe TRBD1 (6 bases). The CDR3 runs 16 residues. The germline V gene encodes CDR1 SGHVS and CDR2 FQNEAQ. Trimming shortened V by 9 bases and J by 6 bases, and 27 bases separated the two germline ends. The CDR3 sequence is CASKAPEWQGKGEQYF. The CDR3 DNA reads as TGTGCCAGTAAAGCCCCCGAGTGGCAGGGGAAGGGCGAGCAGTACTTC.

This clone was found once. The J gene is TRBJ2-5, the V gene TRBV9, with TRBD2 matching 12 bases. V lost 0 bases to trimming and J lost 2 bases; unmatched junction nucleotides: 5. This CDR3 comprises 17 residues. Germline V CDR1 and CDR2: SGDLS, YYNGEE. The CDR3 DNA is TGTGCCAGCAGCGTAGCCCGGGGACTAGCGGGTCAAGAGACCCAGTACTTC. Translated, it gives CASSVARGLAGQETQYF.

The rearrangement uses TRBV7-2 and TRBJ2-5, with unresolved D. The V end was cut by 6 bases, the J end by 1 base, with 6 bases between. This CDR3 has 12 residues. Germline V CDR1 and CDR2: SGHTA, FQGNSA. Written as DNA, the CDR3 is TGTGCCAGCAGTCGATCCCAAGAGACCCAGTACTTC. This translates into CASSRSQETQYF.

The chain is built from TRBV19 and TRBJ2-7, with 7 positions matching TRBD1. The germline gives CDR1 LNHDA, CDR2 SQIVND (reference sequence). The CDR3 has 12 amino acids. V was pared by 8 bases and J by 4 bases, with 5 bases of the junction left unmatched. The DNA of the CDR3 is TGTGCCAGTGGGGACAGAGAATACGAGCAGTACTTC. This sequence encodes CASGDREYEQYF.

In its sample, this clone was seen a few times. This sequence joins TRBV10-3 and TRBJ2-6; D not resolved. Germline CDR1 reads ENHRY; CDR2 reads SYGVKD. V gave up 11 bases and J gave up 0 bases, with 5 bases separating them. This CDR3 comprises 12 residues. CDR3 sequence: CAGYSGANVLTF. The CDR3 coding sequence is TGTGCCGGATACTCTGGGGCCAACGTCCTGACTTTC.

J is TRBJ2-7 and V is TRBV6-5, with 8 nucleotides matching TRBD1. The CDR3 length is 15 residues. The germline gives CDR1 MNHEY, CDR2 SVGAGI. Trimming removed 8 bases from V and 1 base from J; junction bases left unmatched: 10. The CDR3 bases are TGTGCCAGCTTTTCAGGGGGCCTGGGATCCTACGAGCAGTACTTC. Its translation: CASFSGGLGSYEQYF.

This clone was observed a few times. The chain joins TRBV15 to TRBJ1-1; D might be TRBD1 (5 bases). Deletions cut 5 bases from V and 1 base from J, with 17 bases between. Germline lookup yields CDR1 LNHNV and CDR2 YYDKDF (reference sequence). The CDR3 has 16 residues. CDR3 region: CATSRLGTVGNTEAFF. DNA for the CDR3: TGTGCCACCAGCCGTTTGGGGACCGTGGGGAACACTGAAGCTTTCTTT.